The rows below give T cell receptor beta chains drawn from one sample of a study of T-cell reconstitution after alpha-beta-depleted transplantation in children. One entry per CDR3 protein, called by TCRdb with MiXCR from the PCR reads. The table includes a few hundred thousand distinct CDR3 sequences, roughly 30% detected once. This sample comprised PBMCs, obtained before TCRalphabeta/CD19-depleted stem cell transplant. These receptors came from a boy less than two years old with Wiskott-Aldrich syndrome, due to receive a stem cell transplant. Both conserved end residues are part of each CDR3. The D gene is left open where the match is weak. For some rows the clone size is stated as once, few or many, or as a class when expanded; others skip it.

d_gene: -; abundance: -; j_gene: TRBJ1-6; v_gene: TRBV7-2; CDR3nt: TGTGCCAGCAGTCGTAATTCACCCCTCCACTTT; CDR3aa: CASSRNSPLHF
d_gene: TRBD2; abundance: few; j_gene: TRBJ2-2; v_gene: TRBV10-3; CDR3nt: TGTGCCATCAGTGTACTAGCGGGAGATGGTACCGGGGAGCTGTTTTTT; CDR3aa: CAISVLAGDGTGELFF
d_gene: TRBD1; abundance: once; j_gene: TRBJ2-5; v_gene: TRBV11-1; CDR3nt: TGTGCCAGCAGCATCCGACAGGGGTCTCAAGAGACCCAGTACTTC; CDR3aa: CASSIRQGSQETQYF
d_gene: TRBD1; abundance: -; j_gene: TRBJ2-7; v_gene: TRBV6-5; CDR3nt: TGTGCCAGCAGTTCGGACAGGGGTCTAGGAGAGCAGTACTTC; CDR3aa: CASSSDRGLGEQYF
d_gene: -; abundance: few; j_gene: TRBJ2-4; v_gene: TRBV4-1; CDR3nt: TGCGCCAGCAGCCATCCGGGACTAGCCAAAAACATTCAGTACTTC; CDR3aa: CASSHPGLAKNIQYF
d_gene: -; abundance: -; j_gene: TRBJ1-5; v_gene: TRBV12-3/TRBV12-4; CDR3nt: TGTGCCAGCAGTTTAGCGCAGAGGACCGCCTATAGCAATCAGCCCCAGCATTTT; CDR3aa: CASSLAQRTAYSNQPQHF
d_gene: -; abundance: few; j_gene: TRBJ2-2; v_gene: TRBV25-1; CDR3nt: TGTGCCAGCAGTGAATATGGGCGAGCCGCCGGGGAGCTGTTTTTT; CDR3aa: CASSEYGRAAGELFF
d_gene: TRBD2; abundance: few; j_gene: TRBJ2-1; v_gene: TRBV5-1; CDR3nt: TGCGCCAGCAGCGCGCTAGCGGGAGGGCCCAATGAGCAGTTCTTC; CDR3aa: CASSALAGGPNEQFF
d_gene: -; abundance: -; j_gene: TRBJ2-1; v_gene: TRBV20-1; CDR3nt: TGCAGTGCTAGAAGCCGAAAGGGGAGCTCCTACAATGAGCAGTTCTTC; CDR3aa: CSARSRKGSSYNEQFF
d_gene: TRBD1; abundance: few; j_gene: TRBJ2-1; v_gene: TRBV6-2/TRBV6-3; CDR3nt: TGTGCCAGCAGTTACACAGGGGTTGGGCAGTTCTTC; CDR3aa: CASSYTGVGQFF
d_gene: TRBD2; abundance: -; j_gene: TRBJ2-3; v_gene: TRBV5-1; CDR3nt: TGCGCCAGCAGCTCGACCCCCGTAGCGGGAGGTTGGAATACGCAGTATTTT; CDR3aa: CASSSTPVAGGWNTQYF
d_gene: TRBD2; abundance: -; j_gene: TRBJ2-1; v_gene: TRBV5-1; CDR3nt: TGCGCCAGCAGCTCCCTCGGGACTAGCGGGAATGATAATGAGCAGTTCTTC; CDR3aa: CASSSLGTSGNDNEQFF
d_gene: TRBD1; abundance: -; j_gene: TRBJ2-1; v_gene: TRBV4-1; CDR3nt: TGCGCCAGCAGCCACCAGACAGGGTGGGATGAGCAGTTCTTC; CDR3aa: CASSHQTGWDEQFF
d_gene: -; abundance: -; j_gene: TRBJ1-2; v_gene: TRBV12-3/TRBV12-4; CDR3nt: TGTGCCAGCAGTTTAGCGAGGCAAAGTGGCTACACCTTC; CDR3aa: CASSLARQSGYTF
d_gene: -; abundance: -; j_gene: TRBJ1-4; v_gene: TRBV20-1; CDR3nt: TGCAGTGCTAGAGATCCCGCAGGCTTAAATGAAAAACTGTTTTTT; CDR3aa: CSARDPAGLNEKLFF
d_gene: -; abundance: -; j_gene: TRBJ1-5; v_gene: TRBV12-3/TRBV12-4; CDR3nt: TGTGCCAGCAAGGGCCTCACGTCGGATCAGCCCCAGCATTTT; CDR3aa: CASKGLTSDQPQHF
d_gene: -; abundance: -; j_gene: TRBJ2-7; v_gene: TRBV7-2; CDR3nt: TGTGCCAGCAGCTTAGTGCAGGGGTCCCGGGATTACGAGCAGTACTTC; CDR3aa: CASSLVQGSRDYEQYF
d_gene: -; abundance: -; j_gene: TRBJ2-1; v_gene: TRBV5-6; CDR3nt: TGTGCCAGCAGCTTGAGGTCGCAGGCAAGCTCCTACAATGAGCAGTTCTTC; CDR3aa: CASSLRSQASSYNEQFF
d_gene: -; abundance: -; j_gene: TRBJ1-2; v_gene: TRBV20-1; CDR3nt: TGCAGTGCTAGAGTTCCGGGGTCAGATGGCTACACCTTC; CDR3aa: CSARVPGSDGYTF
d_gene: -; abundance: -; j_gene: TRBJ2-7; v_gene: TRBV10-2; CDR3nt: TGCGCCAGCAGTGTGAAAGCTAACGAGCAGTACTTC; CDR3aa: CASSVKANEQYF
d_gene: TRBD2; abundance: -; j_gene: TRBJ2-1; v_gene: TRBV9; CDR3nt: TGTGCCAGCAGCGTACGCGGGGGAACTAGCGGCGGTGATGAGCAGTTCTTC; CDR3aa: CASSVRGGTSGGDEQFF
d_gene: -; abundance: -; j_gene: TRBJ1-5; v_gene: TRBV28; CDR3nt: TGTGCCAGCAGTTTGCCGGGATCGTATAGCAATCAGCCCCAGCATTTT; CDR3aa: CASSLPGSYSNQPQHF
d_gene: -; abundance: -; j_gene: TRBJ1-1; v_gene: TRBV4-2; CDR3nt: TGTGCCAGCAGCCAAGATATTTCCCGGAACACTGAAGCTTTCTTT; CDR3aa: CASSQDISRNTEAFF
d_gene: TRBD2; abundance: -; j_gene: TRBJ2-7; v_gene: TRBV10-3; CDR3nt: TGTGCCATCAGTAGACTAGCGGCTACCCTCCCATTCGAATACGAGCAGTACTTC; CDR3aa: CAISRLAATLPFEYEQYF
d_gene: -; abundance: -; j_gene: TRBJ2-7; v_gene: TRBV6-1; CDR3nt: TGTGCCAGCAGTGAAGCGCACACGGCCTACGAGCAGTACTTC; CDR3aa: CASSEAHTAYEQYF
d_gene: -; abundance: few; j_gene: TRBJ2-3; v_gene: TRBV19; CDR3nt: TGTGCCAGTAGTATTTACGGGACAGATACGCAGTATTTT; CDR3aa: CASSIYGTDTQYF
d_gene: -; abundance: few; j_gene: TRBJ1-5; v_gene: TRBV11-2; CDR3nt: TGTGCCAGCAGCTTAGAGAAGCGTCAGCCCCAGCATTTT; CDR3aa: CASSLEKRQPQHF
d_gene: TRBD1; abundance: -; j_gene: TRBJ1-5; v_gene: TRBV5-1; CDR3nt: TGCGCCAGCAGCCCGGGACAGGCGGGCAGCAATCAGCCCCAGCATTTT; CDR3aa: CASSPGQAGSNQPQHF
d_gene: -; abundance: -; j_gene: TRBJ2-7; v_gene: TRBV20-1; CDR3nt: TGCAGTGCTAGAGCCGCCTCCGGGACTTTGGACGAGCAGTACTTC; CDR3aa: CSARAASGTLDEQYF
d_gene: TRBD1; abundance: -; j_gene: TRBJ1-4; v_gene: TRBV2; CDR3nt: TGTGCCAGCAGTGACCGGGACAGAAATGAAAAACTGTTTTTT; CDR3aa: CASSDRDRNEKLFF
d_gene: -; abundance: -; j_gene: TRBJ1-4; v_gene: TRBV20-1; CDR3nt: TGCAGCGTCACAACTAATGAAAAACTGTTTTTT; CDR3aa: CSVTTNEKLFF
d_gene: -; abundance: -; j_gene: TRBJ1-2; v_gene: TRBV5-1; CDR3nt: TGCGCCAGCAGCGCCCGGGGGGGAGAGAATGGCTACACCTTC; CDR3aa: CASSARGGENGYTF
d_gene: TRBD1; abundance: few; j_gene: TRBJ2-7; v_gene: TRBV7-9; CDR3nt: TGTGCCAGCAGCCAGACGACAGGGAACGAGCAGTACTTC; CDR3aa: CASSQTTGNEQYF
d_gene: -; abundance: -; j_gene: TRBJ2-1; v_gene: TRBV15; CDR3nt: TGTGCCACCAGCAAAGCTGTGACTAGACTCTACAATGAGCAGTTCTTC; CDR3aa: CATSKAVTRLYNEQFF
d_gene: -; abundance: -; j_gene: TRBJ2-3; v_gene: TRBV28; CDR3nt: TGTGCCAGCAGTTTATTTGCGGCAGATACGCAGTATTTT; CDR3aa: CASSLFAADTQYF
d_gene: TRBD1; abundance: few; j_gene: TRBJ1-2; v_gene: TRBV28; CDR3nt: TGTGCCAGCAGTTTCGACAGGGAAGGCGGCTACACCTTC; CDR3aa: CASSFDREGGYTF
d_gene: TRBD2; abundance: -; j_gene: TRBJ2-3; v_gene: TRBV10-3; CDR3nt: TGTGCCATCGGTAGGGGGACTAGCGGCACAGATACGCAGTATTTT; CDR3aa: CAIGRGTSGTDTQYF
d_gene: TRBD1; abundance: many; j_gene: TRBJ2-7; v_gene: TRBV5-1; CDR3nt: TGCGCCAGCAGCTTGGGGGGGACAGCGACCTACGAGCAGTACTTC; CDR3aa: CASSLGGTATYEQYF